The TCR beta chain described here comes from a study of regulatory T cells in long-lasting Graves disease. Time point here: persistent/refractory GD, antithyroid drugs over 5 years with positive TRAb. Extracted RNA from PBMCs served as the source of the TCR library. Combining iRepertoire HTBI primers with Arm-PCR of CDR3 regions, the authors built TCR beta libraries. Using its own MiXCR run on the multiplex PCR reads, TCRdb lists one record per CDR3 protein. The sample carries 500,000 to 800,000 distinct CDR3 sequences, 25% to 35% recorded once. After removal of 2 bases from V and 6 bases from J, the junction contained 4 bases not matched to a gene. CDR1 is DFQATT, CDR2 SNEGSKA, per germline (reference sequence). The CDR3 extends over 14 amino acids.

The chain carries TRBV20-1 and TRBJ2-2, with 9 bases identical to TRBD1. Material: peripheral blood mononuclear cells (PBMCs), obtained when the disease was refractory, from a patient treated with antithyroid drugs. This sequence originates from a female donor with Graves disease. The CDR3 loop reads CSARPGQGPGELFF. CDR3 nucleotide sequence: TGCAGTGCTAGACCGGGACAGGGCCCCGGGGAGCTGTTTTTT.